This entry features one TCR beta chain sequence. PCR was performed a second time for roughly 7 to 11 cycles using a sample-barcoded 5' primer and a J-beta primer mix. TCRdb re-called the 5' RACE reads through MiXCR, storing one row per CDR3 protein. The sample includes 1 million or so distinct CDR3 sequences, 35% to 50% seen only once; the top ten take 15% to 20%. The source of the sample is a study of blood T cells in healthy people across ages. V shed 8 bases and J 4 bases; nucleotides not matched to a gene: 14. This CDR3 has 16 amino acids. Sequenced input: blood. The chain uses TRBV12-3 or TRBV12-4 and TRBJ2-1; 7 bases map to TRBD2. This receptor was taken from a woman aged 55 to 70 in good health. CDR3 in amino acids: CASRLELAAGYNEQFF. CDR3 sequence (DNA): TGTGCCAGCCGGCTCGAGCTAGCGGCCGGTTACAATGAGCAGTTCTTC.